The text below deals with one T cell receptor (beta chain). Its cognate antigen has yet to be identified. No much larger clone is present one base from it, and per-base qualities are unavailable. This sample also contains other DNA sequences that code for the same CDR3. The data were obtained in a study of cytotoxic CD8 clonotypes in ibrutinib-treated CLL (dated by TCRdb to the early 2020s). About the study as a whole: In this cohort, approximately 15 patients were treatment-naive and about a dozen were relapsed/refractory, while 17 to 18 had unmutated IGHV. Cryopreserved peripheral blood mononuclear cells were obtained prior to treatment, at the time of response, and at either disease progression or sustained remission. Responses were partial in some 24 patients and complete in 2; after median 68 months follow-up, around 15 stayed in remission and about twelve progressed. Response samples were obtained after a median of approximately twelve months of treatment, with a range of roughly 6 to 36 months. An average of about 250,000 productive templates and 94,082 productive rearrangements was obtained per sample. Longitudinal samples were available for about 30% of the roughly 86 trial participants. Every remission and progressive disease sample was obtained while ibrutinib was still being received by the patients.

A MiSeq instrument was used for deep resolution sequencing, which targeted depths ranging from 1 in 1 million up to 1 in 200,000 T cells, with coverage averaging 10x for each clonotype. TCR beta libraries were generated with the immunoSEQ hsTCRB Kit. Under the source paper's analysis protocol: The data were analyzed with ImmunoSEQ Analyzer and ImmunoSEQ Data Assistant, and V, D and J gene assignments followed IMGT definitions. Clonality was computed as one minus normalized Shannon entropy of productive rearrangement frequencies, ranging from 0 to 1. Only overrepresented clonotypes making up at least 0.05% of the repertoire of each patient were included in the public clonotype analysis. Some 13 age-matched healthy donor repertoires from immuneACCESS served as clonality controls. TCRdb provides this immuneACCESS table in a form limited to in-frame rearrangements. Some clones are lacking; in checked studies, under half of them reflect an unresolved V gene, and why the rest are absent is not known. V and J calls and clone size are those listed in that table; D and trimming were worked out from the DNA. This sample lists roughly 160,000 clones; more than 65% were detected once. The ten biggest clones cover roughly 1.9% of the sample.

Study-level results and caveats: Public clonotypes were found to be uncommon and were observed to contract or remain stable during treatment; the increase in clonality was shown to reflect expansion of private clonotypes at ibrutinib response. At ibrutinib response clonality went up, during sustained remission it held steady, and at progression it dropped back toward baseline. Baseline clonality was found to be higher than that of age-matched healthy donors and was strongly correlated with circulating CD8+ T-cell counts. Lymph node repertoires were not examined, and the timing of sampling was not matched between patients in sustained remission and those whose disease progressed.

The sample's time point label, in plain terms: about twelve months on ibrutinib. For TCR beta library preparation, roughly 2 micrograms of genomic DNA were isolated from cryopreserved PBMCs. Longitudinal blood samples from CLL patients on ibrutinib monotherapy were analyzed using high-throughput TCR beta sequencing. The patients took part in an open-label, single-center phase 2 trial of ibrutinib monotherapy. This TCR derives from a human donor with chronic lymphocytic leukemia. This specimen consisted of PBMCs, obtained after 12 months of ibrutinib treatment.

The sequenced DNA is TGTGCCAGCAGCTTAGGACAGGGAGCGGGCACTGAAGCTTTCTTT. Translated, this gives CASSLGQGAGTEAFF. This chain joins TRBV7-9 to TRBJ1-1, and TRBD1 matches 7 of the central bases. The germline V gene (reference sequence) sets CDR1 to SEHNR and CDR2 to FQNEAQ. The junction shows trimming of 1 base on V and 4 bases on J, and the gene matches do not reach 6 bases of it. The CDR3 holds 15 amino acids from the cysteine to the phenylalanine. Just CDR3 DNA is preserved here, 45 bases in frame from base 1. Reference TRBV7-9 and TRBJ1-1 genes cover what lies past the CDR3, so the full variable domain is DTGVSQNPRHKITKRGQNVTFRCDPISEHNRLYWYRQTLGQGPEFLTYFQNEAQLEKSRLLSDRFSAERPKGSFSTLEIQRTEQGDSAMYLCASSLGQGAGTEAFFGQGTRLTVV.